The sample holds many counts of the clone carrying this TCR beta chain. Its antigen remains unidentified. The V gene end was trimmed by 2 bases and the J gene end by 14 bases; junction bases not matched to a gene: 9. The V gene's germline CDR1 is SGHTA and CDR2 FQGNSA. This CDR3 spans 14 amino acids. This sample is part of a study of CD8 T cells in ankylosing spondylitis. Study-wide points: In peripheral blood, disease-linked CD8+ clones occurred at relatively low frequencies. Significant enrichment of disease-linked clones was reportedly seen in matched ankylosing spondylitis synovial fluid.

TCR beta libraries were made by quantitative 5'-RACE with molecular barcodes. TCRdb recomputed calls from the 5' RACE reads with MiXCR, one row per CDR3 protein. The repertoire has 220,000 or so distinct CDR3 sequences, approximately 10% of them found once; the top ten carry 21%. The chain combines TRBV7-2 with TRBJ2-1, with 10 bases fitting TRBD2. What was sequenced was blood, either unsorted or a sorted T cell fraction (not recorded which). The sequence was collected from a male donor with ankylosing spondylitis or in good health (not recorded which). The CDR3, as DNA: TGTGCCAGCAGCTTACAACGGAGCGGGGGGGCGGAGTTCTTC. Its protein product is CASSLQRSGGAEFF.